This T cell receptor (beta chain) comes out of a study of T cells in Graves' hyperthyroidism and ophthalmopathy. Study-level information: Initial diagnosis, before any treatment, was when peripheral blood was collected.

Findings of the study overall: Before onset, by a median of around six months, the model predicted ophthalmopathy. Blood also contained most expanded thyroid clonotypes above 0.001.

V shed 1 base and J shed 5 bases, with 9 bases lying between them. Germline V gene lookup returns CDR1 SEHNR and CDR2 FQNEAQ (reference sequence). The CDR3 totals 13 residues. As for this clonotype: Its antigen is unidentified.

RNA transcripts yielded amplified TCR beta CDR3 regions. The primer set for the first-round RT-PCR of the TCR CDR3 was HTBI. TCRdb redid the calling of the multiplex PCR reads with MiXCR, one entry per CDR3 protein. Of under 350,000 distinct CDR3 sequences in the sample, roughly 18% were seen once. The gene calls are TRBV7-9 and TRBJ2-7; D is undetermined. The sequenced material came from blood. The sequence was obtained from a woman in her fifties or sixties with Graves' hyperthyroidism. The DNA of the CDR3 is TGTGCCAGCAGCTTAGGTAATCGGGACGAGCAGTACTTC. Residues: CASSLGNRDEQYF.